These T cell receptor beta chains were read from a single sample in a study of T cells after somatic rescue of genetic block. Here immunoSEQ multiplex PCR was the method, and the copy in TCRdb shows in-frame clones only, minus some. The sample includes approximately 16,000 clones, roughly two thirds of them seen just once. The source material was peripheral blood mononuclear cells (PBMCs). These receptors were obtained from a man younger than 30. CDR3s include the opening cysteine and the closing phenylalanine or tryptophan. The order of the fields is J gene, clone size, D gene, V gene, CDR3 protein, CDR3 DNA. A D gene is named only where the DNA matches it firmly. Clone size is not always given. Where it is, it says once, few, many or a class for expanded clones.

J gene: TRBJ1-5; clone size: .; D gene: .; V gene: TRBV18; CDR3 protein: CASSPRGNQPQHF; CDR3 DNA: TGTGCCAGCTCACCACGGGGAAATCAGCCCCAGCATTTT
J gene: TRBJ1-1; clone size: .; D gene: .; V gene: TRBV15; CDR3 protein: CATSRDRANTEAFF; CDR3 DNA: TGTGCCACCAGCAGAGATCGGGCGAACACTGAAGCTTTCTTT
J gene: TRBJ1-3; clone size: .; D gene: .; V gene: TRBV30; CDR3 protein: CAWIPRSSNTIYF; CDR3 DNA: TGTGCCTGGATTCCCCGGTCGTCCAACACCATATATTTT
J gene: TRBJ2-7; clone size: .; D gene: .; V gene: TRBV11-2; CDR3 protein: CASSLGPLTSYEQYF; CDR3 DNA: TGTGCCAGCAGCTTAGGTCCGCTTACCTCCTACGAGCAGTACTTC
J gene: TRBJ1-3; clone size: few; D gene: .; V gene: TRBV6-5; CDR3 protein: CASSSQTSSGNTIYF; CDR3 DNA: TGTGCCAGCAGTTCCCAGACGAGCTCTGGAAACACCATATATTTT
J gene: TRBJ2-2; clone size: .; D gene: .; V gene: TRBV9; CDR3 protein: CASSVAATNTGELFF; CDR3 DNA: TGTGCCAGCAGCGTAGCGGCAACGAACACCGGGGAGCTGTTTTTT
J gene: TRBJ1-4; clone size: .; D gene: .; V gene: TRBV4-1; CDR3 protein: CASSQPLTNEKLFF; CDR3 DNA: TGCGCCAGCAGCCAGCCCCTGACTAATGAAAAACTGTTTTTT
J gene: TRBJ2-3; clone size: once; D gene: .; V gene: TRBV5-1; CDR3 protein: CASSLNLGGTDTQYF; CDR3 DNA: TGCGCCAGCAGCTTAAATCTAGGGGGCACAGATACGCAGTATTTT
J gene: TRBJ2-1; clone size: .; D gene: .; V gene: TRBV27; CDR3 protein: CASSPRDLSYNEQFF; CDR3 DNA: TGTGCCAGCAGTCCCCGGGACCTATCATACAATGAGCAGTTCTTC
J gene: TRBJ1-5; clone size: few; D gene: .; V gene: TRBV28; CDR3 protein: CASSPPDRALFFNQPQHF; CDR3 DNA: TGTGCCAGCAGCCCCCCGGACAGAGCCCTCTTTTTCAATCAGCCCCAGCATTTT
J gene: TRBJ2-7; clone size: .; D gene: .; V gene: TRBV9; CDR3 protein: CASSVGAQGWDEQYF; CDR3 DNA: TGTGCCAGCAGCGTAGGGGCTCAGGGGTGGGACGAGCAGTACTTC
J gene: TRBJ2-7; clone size: once; D gene: .; V gene: TRBV28; CDR3 protein: CASSLLGGIEQYF; CDR3 DNA: TGTGCCAGCAGTTTATTAGGGGGGATCGAGCAGTACTTC
J gene: TRBJ2-7; clone size: .; D gene: TRBD2; V gene: TRBV7-9; CDR3 protein: CASSLGRGRGTSGTYEQYF; CDR3 DNA: TGTGCCAGCAGCTTAGGGCGGGGTAGGGGGACTAGCGGGACCTACGAGCAGTACTTC
J gene: TRBJ2-1; clone size: few; D gene: .; V gene: TRBV5-1; CDR3 protein: CASSTLPNNEQFF; CDR3 DNA: TGCGCCAGCAGCACCCTTCCTAACAATGAGCAGTTCTTC
J gene: TRBJ2-7; clone size: .; D gene: TRBD1; V gene: TRBV7-6; CDR3 protein: CASSLTTGDEQYF; CDR3 DNA: TGTGCCAGCAGCTTAACGACAGGGGACGAGCAGTACTTC
J gene: TRBJ2-5; clone size: once; D gene: .; V gene: TRBV5-6; CDR3 protein: CASSLSLALETQYF; CDR3 DNA: TGTGCCAGCAGCTTGAGTCTAGCTTTGGAGACCCAGTACTTC
J gene: TRBJ2-5; clone size: few; D gene: TRBD2; V gene: TRBV7-3; CDR3 protein: CASSFTSVETQYF; CDR3 DNA: TGTGCCAGCAGCTTTACTAGCGTCGAGACCCAGTACTTC
J gene: TRBJ1-6; clone size: .; D gene: .; V gene: TRBV25-1; CDR3 protein: CASSESTSSYNSPLHF; CDR3 DNA: TGTGCCAGCAGTGAATCCACGAGCTCCTATAATTCACCCCTCCACTTT
J gene: TRBJ2-5; clone size: .; D gene: .; V gene: TRBV11-2; CDR3 protein: CASSFTYSETQYF; CDR3 DNA: TGTGCCAGCAGCTTTACTTATTCCGAGACCCAGTACTTC
J gene: TRBJ2-5; clone size: .; D gene: TRBD1; V gene: TRBV9; CDR3 protein: CASSVGDRREETQYF; CDR3 DNA: TGTGCCAGCAGCGTAGGGGACAGGAGGGAAGAGACCCAGTACTTC
J gene: TRBJ2-5; clone size: .; D gene: TRBD2; V gene: TRBV11-2; CDR3 protein: CASRRSLAGETQYF; CDR3 DNA: TGTGCCAGCAGGAGGAGCCTAGCGGGGGAGACCCAGTACTTC